The clone carrying this T cell receptor (beta chain) was detected ten times or more. Its antigen is as yet unknown. The TCR library protocol attached unique molecular identifiers to the individual cDNA molecules. Each CDR3 protein gets one entry after TCRdb re-called the 5' RACE reads with MiXCR. The sample shows about 60,000 distinct CDR3 sequences, around 13% of them seen only once. The V gene's germline CDR1 is SQVTM and CDR2 ANQGSEA. The V and J ends lost 7 bases and 5 bases respectively, with 23 bases between them. This CDR3 is 15 amino acids long. The data were obtained in a study of early T cells in non-severe SARS-CoV-2 infection. As for the study in general: Unpaired chains resulted from sequencing bulk RNA of unsorted whole blood.

The study's findings and limits: Private and CD4 specificities were missed by VDJdb matching, skewed to anti-spike CD8.

Sequenced input: whole blood. The source is an adult who was a healthcare worker with PCR-confirmed SARS-CoV-2 infection or an uninfected control (not recorded which). The chain uses TRBV29-1 and TRBJ1-2; possibly TRBD1 for D (6 bases). CDR3 bases: TGCAGCGCTACGAGAACGAGCAGGGGCGATTATGGCTACACCTTC. It codes for CSATRTSRGDYGYTF.